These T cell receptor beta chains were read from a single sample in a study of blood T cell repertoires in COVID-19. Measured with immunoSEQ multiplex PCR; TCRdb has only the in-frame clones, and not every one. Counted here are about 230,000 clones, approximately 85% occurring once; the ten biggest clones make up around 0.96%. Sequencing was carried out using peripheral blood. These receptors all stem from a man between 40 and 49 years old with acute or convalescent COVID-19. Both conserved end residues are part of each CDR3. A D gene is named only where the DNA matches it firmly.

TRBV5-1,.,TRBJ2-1,CASSPGSSGGDEQFF
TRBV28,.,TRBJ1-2,CASSFNSPGYTF
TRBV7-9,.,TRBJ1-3,CASSLTGLFSGNTIYF
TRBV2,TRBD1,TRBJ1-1,CASSEIGMTGSGDTEAFF
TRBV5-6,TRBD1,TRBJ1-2,CASSLGPGTGGKGYTF
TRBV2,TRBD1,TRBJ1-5,CASSYRGPVNQPQHF
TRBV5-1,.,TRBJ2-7,CASSSISTDEQYF
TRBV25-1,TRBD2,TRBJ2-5,CASSEPGLAGETQYF
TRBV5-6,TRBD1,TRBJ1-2,CASSGERQGTGYGYTF
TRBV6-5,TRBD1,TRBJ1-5,CASSLGQVNQPQHF
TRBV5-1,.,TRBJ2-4,CASSASQGSNIQYF
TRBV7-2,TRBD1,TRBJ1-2,CASSLAGTGLYGYTF
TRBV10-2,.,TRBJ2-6,CASSSDRGANVLTF
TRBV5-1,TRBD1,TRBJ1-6,CASSLDTDRVNSPLHF
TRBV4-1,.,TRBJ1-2,CASSPASGYGYTF
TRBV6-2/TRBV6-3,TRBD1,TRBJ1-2,CASSPLGQEHYGYTF
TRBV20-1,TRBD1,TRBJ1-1,CSASQGAKLAFF
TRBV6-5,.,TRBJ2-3,CASSQALRDTQYF
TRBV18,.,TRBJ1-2,CASSSTVPGGYTF
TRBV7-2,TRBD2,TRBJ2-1,CASSKRGGSSYNEQFF
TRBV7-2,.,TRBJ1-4,CASSKTGPTNEKLFF
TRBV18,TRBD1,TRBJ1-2,CASSPGQVLNYGYTF
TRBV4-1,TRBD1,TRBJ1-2,CASSQAGTGSNYGYTF
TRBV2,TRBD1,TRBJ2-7,CASSAEGASYEQYF
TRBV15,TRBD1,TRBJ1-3,CATSRDSGQAPPTIYF
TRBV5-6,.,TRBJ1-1,CASSSQDLGEAFF
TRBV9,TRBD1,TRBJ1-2,CASSTVDRSYGYTF
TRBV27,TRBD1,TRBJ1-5,CASSPDRDNQPQHF
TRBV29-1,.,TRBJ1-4,CSGRRWTQATNEKLFF
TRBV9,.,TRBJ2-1,CASSRWATNSGEQFF
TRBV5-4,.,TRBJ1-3,CASSGRGVGSGNTIYF
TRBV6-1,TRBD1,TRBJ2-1,CASSEQGAVSNEQFF
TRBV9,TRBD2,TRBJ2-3,CASSVRGGREDTQYF
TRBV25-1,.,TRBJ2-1,CASSDSTGKVGDEQFF
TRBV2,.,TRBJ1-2,CASSRSARSYTF
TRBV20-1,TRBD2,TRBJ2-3,CSARTSATQYF
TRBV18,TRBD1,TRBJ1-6,CASSPLDRDSPLHF
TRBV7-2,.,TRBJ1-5,CASSLRGVNQPQHF
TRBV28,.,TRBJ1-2,CATADSNYGYTF
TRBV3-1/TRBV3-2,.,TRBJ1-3,CASSPWGTPGNTIYF
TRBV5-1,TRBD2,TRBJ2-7,CASSLRTTSVTEQYF
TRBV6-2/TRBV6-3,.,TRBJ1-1,CASSIILGGGIEAFF
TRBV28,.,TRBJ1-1,CASSWAGARSTEAFF
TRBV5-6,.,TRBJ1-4,CASSPPGVSEKLFF
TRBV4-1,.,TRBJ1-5,CASSQEASARGYQPQHF
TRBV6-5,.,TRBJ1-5,CASSQQGFSYQPQHF
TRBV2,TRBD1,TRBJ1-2,CASRIGQGDGYTF